These 12 T cell receptor beta chains were sequenced from one sample in a study of T cells in Graves' hyperthyroidism and ophthalmopathy. RNA transcripts gave rise to amplified TCR beta CDR3 regions. A first-round RT-PCR of the TCR CDR3 used the HTBI primer set. In TCRdb, the multiplex PCR reads were re-called with MiXCR into one record per CDR3 protein. The sample has more than 20,000 distinct CDR3 sequences; less than 65% are singletons. Material: blood. These receptors were obtained from a woman in her forties with Graves' hyperthyroidism that later progressed to Graves' ophthalmopathy.

This sequence joins TRBV20-1 and TRBJ2-2; TRBD2 might be the D (5 bases). Germline assignment: CDR1 DFQATT and CDR2 SNEGSKA (reference sequence). This CDR3 spans 16 amino acids. V lost 2 bases and J lost 5, with 18 bases in between. The CDR3 sequence: CSARLADSTDTGELFF. CDR3 nucleotides: TGCAGTGCTAGACTAGCAGATAGCACAGATACCGGGGAGCTGTTTTTT.

By sample fraction, this clonotype is medium-sized. This rearrangement joins TRBV7-9 to TRBJ1-6; maybe TRBD1 (6 bases). This CDR3 has 17 residues. Germline CDR1 reads SEHNR; CDR2 reads FQNEAQ (reference sequence). The germline V and J ends were trimmed by 4 bases and 11 bases, with 24 bases remaining between them. CDR3 region: CASSSHDRSGGRTPLHF. The CDR3 DNA reads TGTGCCAGCAGCTCGCATGACAGGAGCGGGGGTAGGACACCCCTCCACTTT.

This clonotype was seen more than once but under ten times. A much bigger clone sits one base away, suggesting this may be a read error. This chain connects TRBV28 to TRBJ2-1, with unresolved D. The CDR3 runs 13 residues. The germline CDR1 and CDR2 sequences are MDHEN and SYDVKM. Between the trimmed V and J ends, which lost 6 bases and 9 bases, there was a span of 15 bases. The CDR3 sequence is CASRLTLPCEQFF. DNA of the CDR3: TGTGCCAGCAGGTTAACCCTACCCTGTGAGCAGTTCTTC. Full variable domain (outside the CDR3, taken from reference TRBV28 and TRBJ2-1): DVKVTQSSRYLVKRTGEKVFLECVQDMDHENMFWYRQDPGLGLRLIYFSYDVKMKEKGDIPEGYSVSREKKERFSLILESASTNQTSMYLCASRLTLPCEQFFGPGTRLTVL.

This clonotype was recorded many times. CDR3 region: CASSPWRQGDHEQYF. For the CDR3, the DNA is TGTGCCAGCAGTCCTTGGAGACAGGGGGACCACGAGCAGTACTTC. This chain links TRBV28 with TRBJ2-7, with TRBD1 matching 9 bases. The ends lost 5 bases at V and 5 bases at J; junction bases unmatched: 10. The V gene's germline CDR1 is MDHEN and CDR2 SYDVKM. The CDR3 length is 15 residues.

This clonotype was picked up many times. The V and J genes are TRBV6-5 and TRBJ2-3; 8 positions agree with TRBD2. The CDR3 totals 14 residues. V lost 6 bases to trimming and J lost 4 bases; unmatched junction nucleotides: 6. Looked up from germline, CDR1 is MNHEY and CDR2 is SVGAGI. CDR3 sequence: CASSSGREADTQYF. The CDR3, as DNA: TGTGCCAGCAGCTCCGGGCGGGAGGCAGATACGCAGTATTTT.

The chain has TRBV20-1 and TRBJ1-1, with D unresolved. CDR3 length equals 15 residues. Germline V gene data show CDR1 as DFQATT and CDR2 as SNEGSKA (reference sequence). Trimming took 1 base from V and 3 from J, leaving 15 bases between them. This CDR3 is CSARGAGVGYTEAFF. The CDR3 DNA follows: TGCAGTGCTAGAGGGGCCGGGGTCGGCTACACTGAAGCTTTCTTT.

In this sample, this clonotype is medium-sized. V gene TRBV7-9 combines with J gene TRBJ1-4; D not resolved. V was shortened by 3 bases and J by 7 bases, with 6 bases between the two germline ends. CDR3 length: 12 residues. The germline V gene has CDR1 SEHNR and CDR2 FQNEAQ (reference sequence). In nucleotides, the CDR3 is TGTGCCAGCAGCTTCAGCAGTGAAAAACTGTTTTTT. This codes for CASSFSSEKLFF.

The chain employs TRBV29-1 and TRBJ2-7; TRBD1 matches 9 bases. The V segment lost 3 bases and the J segment 3 bases; nucleotides outside the gene matches: 3. CDR3 length equals 13 residues. From germline, CDR1 is SQVTM and CDR2 ANQGSEA. The CDR3 region is CSVEGQGIYEQYF. In DNA form, the CDR3 reads TGCAGCGTTGAGGGACAGGGCATCTACGAGCAGTACTTC.

This clonotype was detected many times. CDR3 nucleotides: TGTGCCAGCCAAGGACCGGGACTAGCCACAGATACGCAGTATTTT. Encoded protein: CASQGPGLATDTQYF. This chain joins TRBV14 and TRBJ2-3; TRBD2 matches 9 bases. The CDR3 sequence is 15 residues long. CDR1 is SGHDN and CDR2 is FVKESK in the germline V gene. Trimming took 8 bases from V and 2 from J; bases not matched to a gene: 8.

By proportion, this clonotype is medium-sized. The rearrangement joins TRBV20-1 to TRBJ1-2; 8 positions match TRBD1. Per the germline V gene, CDR1 is DFQATT and CDR2 is SNEGSKA (reference sequence). The CDR3 has 12 amino acids. Trimming removed 5 bases from V and 6 bases from J; junction bases left unmatched: 5. CDR3 nucleotides: TGCAGTGCTGGGGACAGGATAGATGGCTACACCTTC. Translation: CSAGDRIDGYTF.

V gene TRBV2 combines with J gene TRBJ2-1, with a tentative D call TRBD2 (5 bases). Germline V gene lookup returns CDR1 SNHLY and CDR2 FYNNEI. This CDR3 region has 13 residues. V dropped 1 base and J dropped 11 bases, with 12 bases sitting between them. The CDR3 region has the DNA TGTGCCAGCAGTGAAGGGATCACGACTAAGCAGTTCTTC. This sequence encodes CASSEGITTKQFF.

J is TRBJ2-5 and V is TRBV27; D gene unclear. Between the trimmed V and J ends, which lost 8 bases and 4 bases, there was a span of 11 bases. The CDR3 extends over 12 amino acids. Germline loops: CDR1 MNHEY, CDR2 SMNVEV (reference sequence). The CDR3 sequence: CASGLQGETQYF. CDR3 bases: TGTGCCAGCGGTCTTCAAGGAGAGACCCAGTACTTC.